A selection of T cell receptor beta chains follows, all from one sample in a study of blood T cell repertoires in COVID-19. The repertoire was sequenced with immunoSEQ multiplex PCR; TCRdb's copy has only in-frame clones and lacks some. The sample lists some 150,000 clones, roughly 80% occurring once. The specimen sequenced was PBMCs or T cells enriched from blood (not recorded which). Receptors originate from a man aged 45-60 years who had recovered from COVID-19. The CDR3 runs from the conserved cysteine through the conserved F or W. D genes are given only for firm matches. The size entry is marked missing in some rows and otherwise reads once, few, many or a size class.

TRBV27,-,TRBJ1-1,-,CASSLSGFGGLAEAFF,TGTGCCAGCAGTTTATCAGGGTTCGGAGGGCTCGCTGAAGCTTTCTTT
TRBV6-2/TRBV6-3,TRBD2,TRBJ2-7,-,CASSYGRGGRYEQYF,TGTGCCAGCAGTTACGGTCGGGGGGGCCGGTACGAGCAGTACTTC
TRBV5-1,TRBD2,TRBJ2-5,-,CASSLIWGGETQYF,TGCGCCAGCAGCCTTATTTGGGGGGGAGAGACCCAGTACTTC
TRBV18,TRBD2,TRBJ2-3,-,CASSPPVLAATRDTQYF,TGTGCCAGCTCACCCCCGGTTCTAGCGGCAACGAGGGATACGCAGTATTTT
TRBV19,TRBD1,TRBJ1-2,-,CASSTGQGSFYGYTF,TGTGCCAGTAGTACCGGACAGGGGTCCTTCTATGGCTACACCTTC
TRBV7-3,-,TRBJ2-5,-,CASSLIGSPQETQYF,TGTGCCAGCAGCTTAATCGGGAGCCCCCAAGAGACCCAGTACTTC
TRBV2,TRBD1,TRBJ2-1,few,CASSPDRGSYNEQFF,TGTGCCAGCAGTCCTGACAGGGGCTCCTACAATGAGCAGTTCTTC
TRBV7-3,-,TRBJ2-1,once,CASSPTGLFYNEQFF,TGTGCCAGCAGCCCTACAGGGCTTTTCTACAATGAGCAGTTCTTC
TRBV27,TRBD1,TRBJ1-2,-,CASSSDRGRENYGYTF,TGTGCCAGCAGTTCGGACAGGGGTAGGGAAAACTATGGCTACACCTTC
TRBV5-8,-,TRBJ2-7,once,CASSLEQAPSYEQYF,TGTGCCAGCAGCTTGGAGCAGGCGCCCTCCTACGAGCAGTACTTC
TRBV5-6,-,TRBJ2-7,-,CASRRMGSQEQYF,TGTGCCAGCAGAAGAATGGGCAGTCAGGAGCAGTACTTC
TRBV28,-,TRBJ1-2,-,CASMRQGGYGYTF,TGTGCCAGCATGCGGCAGGGTGGATATGGCTACACCTTC
TRBV5-1,-,TRBJ2-3,-,CASSLERYTQYF,TGCGCCAGCAGCTTGGAGCGGTATACGCAGTATTTT
TRBV4-3,TRBD2,TRBJ2-1,-,CASSQEVAGEQFF,TGCGCCAGCAGCCAAGAGGTAGCGGGGGAGCAGTTCTTC
TRBV25-1,-,TRBJ1-1,-,CASSEYIVGGIGTEAFF,TGTGCCAGCAGTGAATATATTGTCGGGGGAATAGGGACTGAAGCTTTCTTT
TRBV24-1,TRBD1,TRBJ2-1,-,CATSDFRGRVNNEQFF,TGTGCCACCAGTGATTTCAGGGGGCGGGTAAACAATGAGCAGTTCTTC
TRBV5-6,-,TRBJ2-7,-,CASSVATGRGVDEQYF,TGTGCCAGCAGCGTCGCGACAGGGCGGGGGGTGGACGAGCAGTACTTC
TRBV19,-,TRBJ2-2,-,CASSSRGFSTGELFF,TGTGCCAGTAGTTCTCGCGGGTTCTCCACCGGGGAGCTGTTTTTT
TRBV27,-,TRBJ1-4,-,CASSDDSLDEKLFF,TGTGCCAGCAGCGACGACAGCTTGGATGAAAAACTGTTTTTT
TRBV6-5,-,TRBJ1-2,few,CASSYYDNLANYGYTF,TGTGCCAGCAGTTACTATGACAATTTGGCCAACTATGGCTACACCTTC
TRBV5-4,-,TRBJ2-1,-,CASSLDRVGYNEQFF,TGTGCCAGCAGCTTGGACAGGGTCGGCTACAATGAGCAGTTCTTC
TRBV6-5,TRBD1,TRBJ2-2,-,CASIGTVLNTGELFF,TGTGCCAGCATAGGGACAGTCCTGAACACCGGGGAGCTGTTTTTT
TRBV28,-,TRBJ1-2,-,CASSSQGPDRPWAF,TGTGCCAGCAGTTCCCAGGGGCCCGATCGCCCGTGGGCCTTC
TRBV9,-,TRBJ2-7,-,CASSARPRNYEQYF,TGTGCCAGCAGCGCTAGACCTAGAAACTACGAGCAGTACTTC
TRBV7-5,-,TRBJ2-7,few,CARSRPWDRGREQYF,TGTGCCAGAAGCCGGCCATGGGACAGGGGGAGGGAGCAGTACTTC
TRBV2,TRBD2,TRBJ2-7,-,CASTDPGGAGSSYEQYF,TGTGCCAGCACCGACCCGGGGGGGGCAGGGAGCTCCTACGAGCAGTACTTC
TRBV30,TRBD2,TRBJ2-5,once,CAWTGLAVQETQYF,TGTGCCTGGACCGGACTAGCGGTACAAGAGACCCAGTACTTC
TRBV15,-,TRBJ2-6,-,CATSRERVQGANVLTF,TGTGCCACCAGCAGAGAGAGGGTCCAGGGGGCCAACGTCCTGACTTTC
TRBV7-2,TRBD1,TRBJ2-2,-,CASSSRQGAGELFF,TGTGCCAGCAGCTCCCGACAGGGTGCCGGGGAGCTGTTTTTT
TRBV5-1,TRBD1,TRBJ1-1,-,CASSSSGGHTEAFF,TGCGCCAGCAGCTCCTCAGGGGGCCACACTGAAGCTTTCTTT
TRBV5-1,TRBD2,TRBJ2-1,-,CASSLASGAYNEQFF,TGCGCCAGCAGCTTGGCTAGCGGAGCCTACAATGAGCAGTTCTTC
TRBV6-5,-,TRBJ2-1,-,CASNLGAINEQFF,TGTGCCAGCAACTTGGGGGCAATCAATGAGCAGTTCTTC
TRBV10-1,TRBD1,TRBJ1-5,-,CASTWTGVGNQPQHF,TGCGCCAGCACCTGGACAGGGGTTGGCAATCAGCCCCAGCATTTT
TRBV9,-,TRBJ1-1,-,CASSVATKDPRGGNTEAFF,TGTGCCAGCAGCGTAGCTACGAAGGACCCACGGGGGGGGAACACTGAAGCTTTCTTT
TRBV11-2,-,TRBJ2-1,once,CASSQRPYNEQFF,TGTGCCAGCAGCCAGCGTCCCTACAATGAGCAGTTCTTC
TRBV15,-,TRBJ1-1,once,CATSRNVRGLNTEAFF,TGTGCCACCAGCAGAAACGTACGGGGGTTGAACACTGAAGCTTTCTTT
TRBV19,TRBD1,TRBJ1-5,-,CASIQGTGNSNQPQHF,TGTGCCAGTATCCAAGGGACAGGGAATAGCAATCAGCCCCAGCATTTT
TRBV5-4,-,TRBJ2-1,-,CASSSRESGDEQFF,TGTGCCAGCAGCTCGCGGGAATCAGGCGATGAGCAGTTCTTC
TRBV27,TRBD1,TRBJ2-7,-,CASRQRGTGDYTYEQYF,TGTGCCAGCAGACAAAGGGGGACAGGGGATTACACCTACGAGCAGTACTTC
TRBV2,-,TRBJ2-7,-,CASSGWTDSYEQYF,TGTGCCAGCAGTGGCTGGACAGACTCCTACGAGCAGTACTTC
TRBV2,TRBD2,TRBJ2-1,-,CASSVTSGANNEQFF,TGTGCCAGCAGTGTAACTAGCGGGGCAAACAATGAGCAGTTCTTC
TRBV7-6,TRBD2,TRBJ2-3,once,CASSLGSGGYEDTQYF,TGTGCCAGCAGCTTAGGCAGCGGGGGGTATGAAGATACGCAGTATTTT
TRBV5-3,-,TRBJ2-7,-,CARFRDNYEQYF,TGTGCCAGATTCCGGGACAATTACGAGCAGTACTTC
TRBV1,-,TRBJ1-1,-,CTSSQDPAPPEANTEAFF,TGCACCAGCAGCCAAGATCCCGCTCCGCCTGAAGCGAACACTGAAGCTTTCTTT
TRBV2,TRBD1,TRBJ2-7,-,CASSPGQVQNEQYF,TGTGCCAGCAGCCCGGGACAGGTCCAGAACGAGCAGTACTTC